This entry is about one TCR beta chain. Its antigen remains unidentified. A read error may produce the germline difference seen at one junction end. The source of the sample is a study of T cells in Graves' hyperthyroidism and ophthalmopathy (dated by TCRdb to the late 2010s). About the investigation overall: Peripheral blood samples were taken at the time of initial diagnosis, prior to any treatment. The paper reports TCR Vbeta CDR3 sequencing of more than 120 peripheral blood samples: approximately 41 ophthalmopathy, fewer than 80 hyperthyroidism and around 17 progressor patients. Thyroid tissue and blood T-cell repertoires from six or seven Graves' hyperthyroidism patients were also compared in the study. The roughly 100 discovery patients were divided at random into training and test sets in a 7:3 ratio. An independent validation cohort of fewer than 20 hyperthyroidism patients and 17 patients who later progressed to ophthalmopathy tested prospective prediction of ophthalmopathy. To identify distinguishing TCR V-J signatures, a discovery cohort of 100 patients was used, comprising 43 with Graves' ophthalmopathy and approximately 57 with stable Graves' hyperthyroidism. After blood sampling, hyperthyroidism patients were treated with methimazole at a starting dose of 30 mg daily, and ophthalmopathy patients were treated with high-dose intravenous methylprednisolone.

TCR beta CDR3 regions were amplified from RNA transcripts. The first round of RT-PCR for the TCR CDR3 was performed with the HTBI primer set and the Qiagen OneStep RT-PCR kit. Libraries were constructed in a second round of multiplex PCR, after which size selection and purification were performed. Sequencing of the libraries was done on an Illumina HiSeq2000 using paired-end 100 bp reads. The authors processed their data as follows. SOAPnuke was used to process the raw data, throwing out any read that contained adapters or uncalled bases, had a mean Phred below 15, or lacked an exact constant-primer or identifier match. High-quality paired reads were merged with COPE v1.2.5, and unique nucleotide sequences were defined as clonotypes. Clonotypes were aligned to IMGT TRBV, TRBD and TRBJ reference segments using MiTCR v1.1. The analysis was restricted to V-J combinations with a frequency above 0.0001, which together covered just over 99% of the repertoires. The TCS score was defined as the ratio of F50 (clonal expansion) to E x V (chaos), calculated using BLOSUM62-based TCRdist between CDR3 peptides within each V-J. Welch's t-statistics and random forest reduced roughly 530 V-J features to 10 to 15, which were used in a naive Bayes classifier (R e1071). In TCRdb, the public reads were trimmed at Q25 with fastp and aligned with MiXCR, with productive beta chains retained. Each record represents a unique CDR3 protein, reported with the most common genes and DNA among its rows. The V and J calls come from TCRdb's annotation, not from the publication. The sample records approximately 600,000 distinct CDR3 sequences, around 20% of which are singletons. The ten most abundant clones make up roughly 30% of the sample.

The CDR3 contains 16 residues, cysteine and phenylalanine counted. Only CDR3 DNA remains: 48 bases, in frame from the first base. In the germline V gene (reference sequence), CDR1 corresponds to SEHNR and CDR2 to FQNEAQ. Ophthalmopathy patients had moderately to severely active disease, Clinical Activity Score of at least 3, NOSPECS grade of at least 4, and duration under 3 months. The study excluded patients with uncontrolled infections, other autoimmune diseases, pregnancy or lactation. Clinical symptoms, serum thyroxine and TRAb, thyroid ultrasound, and orbital computed tomography formed the basis for the diagnoses. Ficoll-Paque density gradient centrifugation was used to isolate PBMCs from about 9 ml of fresh peripheral blood. Total RNA was extracted with Trizol reagent, and quality was checked on an Agilent 2100 Bioanalyzer. General findings and caveats noted by the study authors: Ophthalmopathy was separated from stable hyperthyroidism by a 13 V-J signature model, with approximately 89% sensitivity and approximately 84% specificity obtained in cross-validation and 80%/75% obtained in testing. In validation, the model predicted progression to ophthalmopathy with approximately 70% sensitivity and approximately 74% specificity, a median of 6.5 months before onset. Sample size was not statistically predetermined, and blinding of investigators to group allocation was not performed. Most expanded thyroid clonotypes (frequency above 0.001) were also detected in blood, a finding suggesting that blood repertoires may reflect thyroid immune responses.

This clonotype originated in a man aged 30-40 years with Graves' ophthalmopathy. This chain joins TRBV7-9 to TRBJ2-7; TRBD2 is perhaps the D gene, given 5 matching bases. The sequencing sample was made of blood. The DNA sequence is TGTGCCAGCAGCCGCCTTGTGGGCGGGCAGGCCTACGGGCAGTACTTC. This is translated as CASSRLVGGQAYGQYF.